The present T cell receptor (beta chain) was sequenced within a study of cytomegalovirus exposure and HLA in healthy donors. Study-level background: There were 90 million to 130 million unique TCR beta sequences, drawn from roughly 200 million T cells, in an earlier analysis. Study findings and constraints: Later, an analysis found that common viral pathogens appeared to be linked with several of the most significant clusters.

The sample holds a few counts of this clone. Its antigen is still unknown. V lost 1 base and J lost 2, with 9 bases in between. Germline CDR1 and CDR2: LNHDA and SQIVND (reference sequence). The CDR3 runs 14 residues. The PCR made use of 60 Vbeta and 13 Jbeta primers. Repertoires were generated with immunoSEQ multiplex PCR, while TCRdb's copy carries only in-frame clones and drops some. The sample includes around 62,000 clones, approximately 80% of them seen just once. This receptor was identified in a woman aged 25 to 45 in good health and CMV-seronegative. The sample comprised PBMCs. The rearrangement uses TRBV19 and TRBJ2-7; unclear D gene. CDR3 in DNA: TGTGCCAGTAGTATAGTCTCGCAGACCTACGAGCAGTACTTC. Translation gives CASSIVSQTYEQYF.